A selection of T cell receptor beta chains follows, all from one sample in a study of shared clonotypes between healthy human individuals. Measured with immunoSEQ multiplex PCR; TCRdb has only the in-frame clones, and not every one. The sample gives approximately 2,200,000 clones, about 93% of which show up once; about 1.8% is in the top ten. The sequenced sample was naive CD8+ T cells from PBMCs. The origin of the receptors is a man between 18 and 29 years old in good health. Some clones in this sample may be carry-over from other donors' samples. Each CDR3 is given with its conserved first and last residue. The D gene is left open where the match is weak. Clone size appears in some rows only: once, few, many, or a class for an expanded clone.

clone_size,d_call,j_call,v_call,cdr3_length,cdr3_nt,cdr3_aa
-,-,TRBJ1-1,TRBV30,14,TGTGCCTGGAGTGTACAGGACCCGAACACTGAAGCTTTCTTT,CAWSVQDPNTEAFF
-,TRBD1,TRBJ2-3,TRBV7-9,15,TGTGCCAGCAACCCTCCGGGACAGGGGTCGGATACGCAGTATTTT,CASNPPGQGSDTQYF
-,TRBD1,TRBJ1-1,TRBV27,18,TGTGCCAGCAGTTTATACCCCGGGACAGGGGTCATGAACACTGAAGCTTTCTTT,CASSLYPGTGVMNTEAFF
-,-,TRBJ1-1,TRBV5-1,16,TGCGCCAGCAGCTTGGTCAGGTCCGGGCCTAGTTCTGAAGCTTTCTTT,CASSLVRSGPSSEAFF
-,TRBD1,TRBJ2-1,TRBV4-1,17,TGCGCCAGCAGCCAGACCCAAGACAGGGGCTCCTACAATGAGCAGTTCTTC,CASSQTQDRGSYNEQFF
-,TRBD1,TRBJ2-3,TRBV5-4,16,TGTGCCAGCAGCGCTCGGGACAGGGGCGGGGCAGATACGCAGTATTTT,CASSARDRGGADTQYF
-,-,TRBJ2-7,TRBV9,14,TGTGCCAGCAGCGTATCCCCCGGAACCTACGAGCAGTACTTC,CASSVSPGTYEQYF
-,-,TRBJ2-7,TRBV11-2,14,TGTGCCAGCAGCTTAGTAGATGTCTTCGGCGAGCAGTACTTC,CASSLVDVFGEQYF
-,-,TRBJ2-1,TRBV11-2,12,TGTGCCAGCAGCTCCGCAGGAAGTGAGCAGTTCTTC,CASSSAGSEQFF
once,-,TRBJ2-5,TRBV14,17,TGTGCCAGCAGCCAAGCGGTAGGGGACGTATTGTGGGAGACCCAGTACTTC,CASSQAVGDVLWETQYF
-,TRBD1,TRBJ2-7,TRBV27,15,TGTGCCAGCAGTTCCGGACAGGTGATCAATCGGGAGCAGTACTTC,CASSSGQVINREQYF
-,-,TRBJ1-5,TRBV6-1,12,TGTGCCAGCAGTGATTGGGATCAGCCCCAGCATTTT,CASSDWDQPQHF
once,TRBD2,TRBJ2-7,TRBV4-2,16,TGTGCCAGCAGCCAAAGACTAGCGGGGGTCTCCTACGAGCAGTACTTC,CASSQRLAGVSYEQYF
-,TRBD1,TRBJ2-7,TRBV18,14,TGTGCCAGCTCACCCCCGGGACAGGCCTACGAGCAGTACTTC,CASSPPGQAYEQYF
-,-,TRBJ2-7,TRBV7-9,16,TGTGCCAGCAGCGAGATAAGAGGGGGACCTACCTACGAGCAGTACTTC,CASSEIRGGPTYEQYF
-,-,TRBJ2-1,TRBV4-1,15,TGCGCCAGCAGTGTGGGGGTAGGGTCCTACAATGAGCAGTTCTTC,CASSVGVGSYNEQFF
-,TRBD2,TRBJ2-3,TRBV11-2,15,TGTGCCAGCAGCTTAGCTGGGCGGGAGGTAGATACGCAGTATTTT,CASSLAGREVDTQYF
-,-,TRBJ2-7,TRBV15,13,TGTGCCACTCACGGTAGGGGGACGGGCGAGCAGTACTTC,CATHGRGTGEQYF
-,-,TRBJ2-3,TRBV28,20,TGTGCCAGCAGTTTACGATTGGCAGGGCGCAGGTATCTGAGCACAGATACGCAGTATTTT,CASSLRLAGRRYLSTDTQYF
-,TRBD1,TRBJ2-7,TRBV28,14,TGTGCCAGCAGTTTTGACAGGGTTGGCTACGAGCAGTACTTC,CASSFDRVGYEQYF
-,-,TRBJ2-7,TRBV27,16,TGTGCCAGCAGTTTACTCATGGGACGGGGCTCCTACGAGCAGTACTTC,CASSLLMGRGSYEQYF
-,TRBD2,TRBJ2-7,TRBV5-1,19,TGCGCCAGCAGCTTGGGAGTAGCGGGAGGGATCAATAGCTCCTACGAGCAGTACTTC,CASSLGVAGGINSSYEQYF
-,TRBD2,TRBJ2-1,TRBV4-1,15,TGCGCCAGCAGCCAAGACCTAGCGGGAGGATATGAGCAGTTCTTC,CASSQDLAGGYEQFF
-,TRBD1,TRBJ1-2,TRBV7-9,17,TGTGCCAGCAGCATAGACAGGGGTTTGGCAGCTAACTATGGCTACACCTTC,CASSIDRGLAANYGYTF
-,TRBD1,TRBJ2-1,TRBV25-1,12,TGTGCCAGCAGGACAGGGTCTGCTGAGCAGTTCTTC,CASRTGSAEQFF